This T cell receptor beta chain derives from a study of CD8+ T cells in alopecia areata (dated by TCRdb to between 2017 and 2018). With respect to the entire study: High-throughput TCRbeta sequencing was used to examine T cell clonal expansion in alopecia areata in both the C3H/HeJ mouse model and human patients. Amplification of TCRbeta CDR3 regions was done by immunoSEQ multiplex PCR using 35 Vbeta forward primers and 13 Jbeta reverse primers. Human TCRbeta sequencing covered scalp tissue and sorted CD4+ and CD8+ peripheral blood T cells from patchy and totalis/universalis alopecia areata patients and healthy controls. Clonality in the scalp was compared among normal scalp (n=4), patchy alopecia areata scalp (n=8), and alopecia totalis/universalis scalp (n=8). RNA came from the PAXgene miRNA kit for fixed scalp, the miRNeasy kit for PBMCs, and the RNeasy kit for mouse skin.

This clone occurred a few times. No antigen is known for it. The sample holds no much larger clone one base away, and base qualities are not on file. To prepare the library, the immunoSEQ multiplex PCR assay was applied. RNA was extracted from all samples and reverse transcribed into cDNA as template for TCR sequencing. First-strand cDNA was synthesized with SuperScript III using a 2:1 mix of oligo-dT and random hexamers. A synthetic immune receptor repertoire was used to gauge amplification bias, and whatever bias remained was removed computationally. As for how the authors treated the data: Raw reads were preprocessed to remove errors, and CDR3 was defined according to IMGT conventions as the region from the conserved cysteine to phenylalanine. To get clonality, Shannon entropy was normalized by log2 of the number of productive unique TCRs and the result was subtracted from 1. Whether each scalp clone was CD4 or CD8 was inferred by checking scalp TCRbeta sequences against the CD4 and CD8 repertoires from sorted blood. This immuneACCESS table, as held by TCRdb, lists in-frame sequences with V and J called but not all clones. Of the missing ones, under half trace to an unresolved V gene in checked studies; the others have no known cause. That table is the source of V, J and clone size, and D and trimming were worked out from the DNA. This sample is represented by 90,000 to 120,000 clones; approximately 61% of them were singletons. The ten most abundant clones make up 20% to 25% of the sample.

The germline V gene supplies CDR1 SQVTM and CDR2 ANQGSEA. V is pruned by 5 bases and J by 3 bases, leaving 4 bases of the junction without a gene match. The CDR3 covers 14 residues, taking in both the cysteine and the phenylalanine. Only the CDR3 portion is preserved as DNA: 42 bases, with reading frame beginning at the first base. Lesional scalp punch biopsies and peripheral blood were collected from alopecia areata patients. PBMCs were separated by density centrifugation and stained for CD3, CD4 and CD8, after which CD4+ and CD8+ T cells were sorted on a FACSAria. The untreated alopecia areata patients were recruited through a multicenter biomarker study. In four to six patients from the biomarker study, blood CD8+ T cells were sorted further into NKG2D-low and NKG2D-high fractions. Results the study describes overall, beyond this receptor: Shared TCR sequences between patients were less evident than in mice, which may be partly attributable to HLA diversity in the patient population. Lesional scalp, especially in alopecia totalis/universalis, showed higher clonality and more expanded CD8+ clones than normal scalp, suggesting antigenic drive. Resident alphabeta T cells in normal human skin are also sequenced, complicating scalp TCR repertoire analysis, unlike mouse skin dominated by gammadelta T cells.

The TCR was taken from a human donor with alopecia areata. Sequencing used NKG2D-low CD8+ T cells sorted from blood. The label giving this sample's cell subset or site can be read as: sorted CD8+ NKG2D-low blood T cells. The sequence links TRBV29-1 to TRBJ2-1; the central 10 bases match TRBD2. The nucleotide sequence is given as TGCAGCGTTAGGCCTAGCGGGAGCTACAATGAGCAGTTCTTC. It specifies CSVRPSGSYNEQFF.